Described below is a single TCR beta chain sequence and its context. With 8 bases removed from V and 6 bases from J, the gap between germline ends came to 16 bases. Germline CDR1 is LNHNV and CDR2 is YYDKDF (reference sequence). The CDR3 is made up of 14 amino acids. The data are from a study of beta chain features in type 1 diabetes. Since all of the isolated RNA was reverse transcribed, expressed TCRB transcripts were what got sequenced. TCRdb keeps only in-frame clones here, not all; method: immunoSEQ multiplex PCR. The table lists 250,000 or so clones, about 30% of them singletons. The chain uses TRBV15 and TRBJ2-2, with TRBD1 as a possible D gene (6 bases). The TCR originated in a man aged 25 to 45 in good health. Sequenced input: central memory CD4+ T cells from blood. The CDR3 DNA reads TGTGCCACCGGAACGGGACAAACCTCCGGGGAGCTGTTTTTT. It yields the protein CATGTGQTSGELFF.